These T cell receptor beta chains were read from a single sample in a study of memory CD4+ T cells and cytomegalovirus serostatus. The protocol was immunoSEQ multiplex PCR, while the TCRdb copy is restricted to in-frame clones and leaves out a portion. The sample lists around 60,000 clones, 70% to 80% occurring once. The sequenced sample consisted of memory CD4+ T cells from blood. The receptors derive from an adult in good health and CMV-seronegative. Each CDR3 is given with its conserved first and last residue. Each record gives: V gene, J gene, D gene, CDR3 protein, CDR3 DNA. A D gene is named only where the DNA matches it firmly.

TRBV27	TRBJ2-6	-	CASSLWGRSGANVLTF	TGTGCCAGCAGTTTATGGGGCAGGTCTGGGGCCAACGTCCTGACTTTC
TRBV29-1	TRBJ2-7	-	CSVEFENYEQYF	TGCAGCGTTGAGTTTGAGAACTACGAGCAGTACTTC
TRBV7-2	TRBJ2-7	-	CASSLFPRGSSYEQYF	TGTGCCAGCAGCTTATTTCCCAGGGGAAGCTCCTACGAGCAGTACTTC
TRBV5-1	TRBJ2-3	-	CASSYPGADTQYF	TGCGCCAGCAGCTACCCTGGGGCAGATACGCAGTATTTT
TRBV10-3	TRBJ1-4	-	CAISDPEYNEKLFF	TGTGCCATCAGTGACCCCGAGTATAATGAAAAACTGTTTTTT
TRBV7-8	TRBJ1-1	TRBD1	CASSRPGTGVWDTEAFF	TGTGCCAGCAGCCGACCCGGGACAGGGGTTTGGGACACTGAAGCTTTCTTT
TRBV9	TRBJ1-2	-	CASSVSTGHYGYTF	TGTGCCAGCAGCGTATCGACAGGACACTATGGCTACACCTTC
TRBV30	TRBJ2-3	TRBD1	CAWSRGGYSTDTQYF	TGTGCCTGGAGCAGAGGGGGCTATAGCACAGATACGCAGTATTTT
TRBV30	TRBJ2-1	-	CAWSPGGLAYNEQFF	TGTGCCTGGAGCCCGGGGGGCCTAGCCTACAATGAGCAGTTCTTC
TRBV6-5	TRBJ2-3	TRBD2	CASSYSSGRGPDTQYF	TGTGCCAGCAGTTACTCTAGCGGGAGAGGCCCAGATACGCAGTATTTT
TRBV6-6	TRBJ2-3	TRBD2	CASSPRTSGSTDTQYF	TGTGCCAGCAGTCCCCGGACTAGCGGGAGCACAGATACGCAGTATTTT
TRBV29-1	TRBJ2-3	-	CSVDHGATDTQYF	TGCAGCGTTGACCACGGGGCAACAGATACGCAGTATTTT
TRBV11-2	TRBJ1-4	-	CASSLGGAGASEKLFF	TGTGCCAGCAGCTTAGGGGGGGCTGGGGCGTCTGAAAAACTGTTTTTT
TRBV11-2	TRBJ2-7	TRBD1	CASSLGRGTGKYEQYF	TGTGCCAGCAGCTTAGGGCGTGGGACAGGGAAGTACGAGCAGTACTTC
TRBV9	TRBJ2-1	TRBD2	CASSPRWGLAGDNEQFF	TGTGCCAGCAGCCCTAGATGGGGACTAGCGGGGGACAATGAGCAGTTCTTC
TRBV7-2	TRBJ1-1	-	CASSRDTNTEAFF	TGTGCCAGCAGCCGAGACACGAACACTGAAGCTTTCTTT